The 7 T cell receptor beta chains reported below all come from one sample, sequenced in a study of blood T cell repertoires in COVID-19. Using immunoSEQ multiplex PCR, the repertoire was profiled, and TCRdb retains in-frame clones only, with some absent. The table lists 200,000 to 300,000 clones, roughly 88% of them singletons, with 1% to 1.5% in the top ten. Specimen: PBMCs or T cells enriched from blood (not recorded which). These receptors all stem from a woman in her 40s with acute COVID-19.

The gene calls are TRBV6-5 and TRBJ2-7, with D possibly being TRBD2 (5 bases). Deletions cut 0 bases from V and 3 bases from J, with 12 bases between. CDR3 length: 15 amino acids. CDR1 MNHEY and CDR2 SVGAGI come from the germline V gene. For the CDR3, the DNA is TGTGCCAGCAGTTACTCGTCGGGGAACGACTACGAGCAGTACTTC. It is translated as CASSYSSGNDYEQYF.

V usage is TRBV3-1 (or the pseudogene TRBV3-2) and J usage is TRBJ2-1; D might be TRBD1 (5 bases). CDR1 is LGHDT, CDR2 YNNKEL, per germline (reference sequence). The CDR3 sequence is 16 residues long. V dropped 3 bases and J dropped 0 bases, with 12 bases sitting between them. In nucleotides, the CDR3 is TGTGCCAGCAGCCAGGTGCTAGGGGACTCCTACAATGAGCAGTTCTTC. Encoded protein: CASSQVLGDSYNEQFF.

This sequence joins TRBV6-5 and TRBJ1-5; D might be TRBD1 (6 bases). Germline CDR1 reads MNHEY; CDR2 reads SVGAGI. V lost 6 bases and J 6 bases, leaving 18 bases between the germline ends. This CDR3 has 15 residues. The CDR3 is CASRRNRDLVQPQHF. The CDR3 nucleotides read TGTGCCAGCAGGCGTAACAGGGATTTGGTTCAGCCCCAGCATTTT.

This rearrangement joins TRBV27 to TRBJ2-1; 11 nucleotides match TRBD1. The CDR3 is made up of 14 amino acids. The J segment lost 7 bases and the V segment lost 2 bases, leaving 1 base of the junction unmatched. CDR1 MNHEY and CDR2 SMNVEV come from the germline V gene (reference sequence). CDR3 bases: TGTGCCAGCAGTTTAGGGACAGGGGGTAATGAGCAGTTCTTC. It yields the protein CASSLGTGGNEQFF.

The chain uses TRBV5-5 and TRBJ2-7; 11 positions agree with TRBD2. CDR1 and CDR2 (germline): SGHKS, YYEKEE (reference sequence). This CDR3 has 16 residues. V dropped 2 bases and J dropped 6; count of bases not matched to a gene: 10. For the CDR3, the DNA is TGTGCCAGCAGCTTTTTAGCGGGAGGGCAGGAAGTCGAGCAGTACTTC. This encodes CASSFLAGGQEVEQYF.

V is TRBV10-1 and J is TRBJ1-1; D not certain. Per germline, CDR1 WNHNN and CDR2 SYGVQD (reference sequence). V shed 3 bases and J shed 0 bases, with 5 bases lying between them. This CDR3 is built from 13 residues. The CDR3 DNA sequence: TGCGCCAGCAGTGACAATTTGAACACTGAAGCTTTCTTT. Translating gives CASSDNLNTEAFF.

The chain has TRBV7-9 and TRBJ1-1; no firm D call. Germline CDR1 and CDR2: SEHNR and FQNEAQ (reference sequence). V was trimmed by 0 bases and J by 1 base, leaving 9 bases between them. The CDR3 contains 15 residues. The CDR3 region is CASSLAPGENTEAFF. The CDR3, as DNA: TGTGCCAGCAGCTTAGCGCCCGGGGAGAACACTGAAGCTTTCTTT.